Below, 23 T cell receptor beta chains from the same sample are listed, as sequenced in a study of early T cells in non-severe SARS-CoV-2 infection. One entry per CDR3 protein results from TCRdb running MiXCR on the 5' RACE reads. The sample contains under 60,000 distinct CDR3 sequences, approximately 10% of which appear only once. The specimen was whole blood. The receptors come from an adult who was a healthcare worker with PCR-confirmed SARS-CoV-2 infection or an uninfected control (not recorded which).

This clonotype was seen ten or more times. The chain is built from TRBV27 and TRBJ1-6; D is uncertain. V lost 5 bases, J lost 3 bases, and 5 bases lay in between. The CDR3 length is 13 residues. Germline V gene sequence: CDR1 MNHEY, CDR2 SMNVEV (reference sequence). The DNA of the CDR3 is TGTGCCAGCAGTCAGGACTATAATTCACCCCTCCACTTT. The encoded protein is CASSQDYNSPLHF.

The chain couples TRBV5-6 to TRBJ1-5; D gene uncertain. Per the germline V gene, CDR1 is SGHDT and CDR2 is YYEEEE. Trimming took 4 bases from V and 7 from J, leaving 12 bases between them. The CDR3 runs to 13 residues. The CDR3 region is CASSAGSGQPQHF. Here the CDR3 DNA reads TGTGCCAGCAGCGCGGGCAGTGGGCAGCCCCAGCATTTT.

The J gene is TRBJ2-7, the V gene TRBV11-2, with TRBD1 matching 8 bases. The CDR3 has 15 amino acids. Germline loops: CDR1 SGHAT, CDR2 FQNNGV. V lost 1 base and J lost 4; bases outside the gene matches: 6. The CDR3 here is CASSLVTGDVYEQYF. CDR3 bases: TGTGCCAGCAGCTTAGTGACAGGGGACGTATACGAGCAGTACTTC.

The chain has TRBV4-1 and TRBJ2-3; perhaps TRBD1 as D (6 bases). The V and J ends lost 6 bases and 3 bases respectively, with 13 bases between them. Looked up from germline, CDR1 is MGHRA and CDR2 is YSYEKL. This CDR3 contains 14 residues. CDR3 bases: TGCGCCAGCAGGGACAGTAGTAAGACAGATACGCAGTATTTT. Amino acid sequence: CASRDSSKTDTQYF.

The chain uses TRBV23-1 and TRBJ2-5; no reliable D call. TRBV23-1 carries the ORF label, with uncertain function. CDR3 length equals 15 residues. Trimming removed 0 bases at V and 3 bases at J, with 11 bases between. The CDR3: CASSQSREMEETQYF. The CDR3 DNA is TGCGCCAGCAGTCAATCGCGCGAAATGGAAGAGACCCAGTACTTC.

Here the CDR3 DNA reads TGCGCCAGCAGCTTGTACGCGGCAGGGGGCATCTATACGCAGTATTTT. Translating it yields CASSLYAAGGIYTQYF. The chain couples TRBV5-1 to TRBJ2-3; 8 positions agree with TRBD1. Germline V gene lookup returns CDR1 SGHRS and CDR2 YFSETQ. The J segment lost 7 bases and the V segment lost 1 base, leaving 11 bases of the junction unmatched. The CDR3 spans 16 residues.

At least ten counts were recorded for this clonotype. The CDR3: CATVTGTELTYEQYF. The CDR3 bases are TGTGCCACGGTCACCGGGACCGAATTAACCTACGAGCAGTACTTC. The chain links TRBV24-1 to TRBJ2-7; either TRBD1 or TRBD2 may fit D (5 bases each). The CDR3 contains 15 residues. CDR1 KGHDR and CDR2 SFDVKD come from the germline V gene. Deletions cut 10 bases from V and 2 bases from J, with 20 bases between.

This chain joins TRBV18 and TRBJ1-2; 7 bases align to TRBD1. The CDR3 runs to 16 residues. The germline gives CDR1 KGHSH, CDR2 LQKENI. V gave up 2 bases and J gave up 2 bases; unmatched junction bases: 8. As DNA, the CDR3 is TGTGCCAGCTCACCATGGGCGCGAGGGGGCAACTATGGCTACACCTTC. Encoded protein: CASSPWARGGNYGYTF.

In its sample, this clonotype was seen many times. V and J are TRBV5-4 and TRBJ2-3; possible D gene TRBD2, 6 bases. The V gene's germline CDR1 is SGHNT and CDR2 YYREEE (reference sequence). V was pared by 3 bases and J by 2 bases, with 13 bases between. The CDR3 has 15 amino acids. The CDR3 reads CASSSSTRNTDTQYF. In DNA form, the CDR3 reads TGTGCCAGCAGCTCGTCGACTAGGAACACAGATACGCAGTATTTT.

This chain joins TRBV6-1 and TRBJ2-5, with 10 bases identical to TRBD2. The CDR3 extends over 14 amino acids. The germline gives CDR1 MNHNS, CDR2 SASEGT. V dropped 7 bases and J dropped 4; count of bases not matched to a gene: 6. The CDR3 reads CASKERGGRETQYF. CDR3 coding DNA: TGTGCCAGCAAGGAGCGGGGGGGTCGAGAGACCCAGTACTTC.

V usage is TRBV3-1 and J usage is TRBJ1-1; 8 nucleotides align to TRBD1. The germline gives CDR1 LGHDT, CDR2 YNNKEL (reference sequence). V lost 2 bases, J lost 1 base, and 6 bases stayed unmatched. This CDR3 is 16 amino acids long. The chain's CDR3 is CASSQPTDRGNTEAFF. The CDR3 nucleotides are TGTGCCAGCAGCCAACCTACCGACAGGGGGAACACTGAAGCTTTCTTT. Full variable domain (missing parts from reference TRBV3-1 and TRBJ1-1): DTAVSQTPKYLVTQMGNDKSIKCEQNLGHDTMYWYKQDSKKFLKIMFSYNNKELIINETVPNRFSPKSPDKAHLNLHINSLELGDSAVYFCASSQPTDRGNTEAFFGQGTRLTVV.

Only a few counts were recorded for this clonotype. J is TRBJ2-5 and V is TRBV6-1; D assignment may be TRBD1 or TRBD2 (6 bases each). The CDR3 loop spans 12 amino acids. From germline, CDR1 is MNHNS and CDR2 SASEGT. V lost 8 bases to trimming and J lost 4 bases, with 11 bases between them. In nucleotides, the CDR3 is TGTGCCAGCCTAGGGGGGCGAGAGACCCAGTACTTC. Protein: CASLGGRETQYF.

The chain has TRBV6-6 and TRBJ2-7; TRBD1 might be the D (5 bases). Trimming left V 4 bases short and J 1 base short, with 11 bases between. CDR1 and CDR2 from the germline V gene are MNHNY and SVGAGI (reference sequence). This CDR3 has 14 amino acids. This CDR3 reads CASSFSQGSYEQYF. As DNA, the CDR3 is TGTGCCAGCAGTTTCTCCCAGGGTTCCTACGAGCAGTACTTC.

This clonotype has a handful of counts. The CDR3 DNA follows: TGTGCCACCGCAAAATCGAGCACCGGGGAGCTGTTTTTT. Protein sequence: CATAKSSTGELFF. The chain recombines TRBV7-3 with TRBJ2-2; unclear D gene. The V gene's germline CDR1 is SGHTA and CDR2 FQGTGA. The V and J ends lost 10 bases and 4 bases respectively, with 13 bases between them. This CDR3 comprises 13 residues.

The CDR3 DNA reads as TGTGCCAGCAGGACAGGGGGCTCAGGTGAAAAACTGTTTTTT. Translated: CASRTGGSGEKLFF. The rearrangement uses TRBV7-9 and TRBJ1-4, with 10 positions matching TRBD1. This CDR3 has 14 residues. Germline CDR1 reads SEHNR; CDR2 reads FQNEAQ (reference sequence). The ends lost 6 bases at V and 7 bases at J; junction bases unmatched: 5.

This clonotype was observed many times. This chain uses TRBV10-3 with TRBJ2-3; 8 bases fit TRBD1. The CDR3 contains 15 residues. V shed 7 bases, J shed 0 bases, and the junction held 6 bases outside the gene matches. CDR1 and CDR2 (germline): ENHRY, SYGVKD. CDR3 DNA sequence: TGTGCCATCAATACCGACAGGGGAAGCACAGATACGCAGTATTTT. It encodes CAINTDRGSTDTQYF.

The gene calls are TRBV14 and TRBJ1-3; unclear D gene. Trimming shortened V by 3 bases and J by 0 bases, and 9 bases separated the two germline ends. The germline V gene encodes CDR1 SGHDN and CDR2 FVKESK. This CDR3 has 15 amino acids. The CDR3 sequence: CASSQARSSGNTIYF. CDR3 DNA sequence: TGTGCCAGCAGCCAGGCGAGATCCTCTGGAAACACCATATATTTT.

The rearrangement joins TRBV7-8 to TRBJ1-1, with 7 bases lining up with TRBD1. V gave up 4 bases and J gave up 0 bases; unmatched junction bases: 5. Looked up from germline, CDR1 is SGHVS and CDR2 is FQNEAQ. This CDR3 is built from 15 residues. The CDR3 DNA follows: TGTGCCAGCAGCTCAAAACAGGGGATGAACACTGAAGCTTTCTTT. Its translation is CASSSKQGMNTEAFF.

This clonotype was observed a few times. The gene calls are TRBV20-1 and TRBJ2-3; the match to TRBD2 covers 11 bases. Germline values: CDR1 DFQATT, CDR2 SNEGSKA (reference sequence). Unmatched junction bases numbered 6, after V lost 3 bases and J lost 1 base. CDR3 length: 16 residues. The CDR3 DNA reads as TGCAGTGCTAGGCGGGGGACTAGCGGAGGCACAGATACGCAGTATTTT. Amino acid sequence: CSARRGTSGGTDTQYF.

The rearrangement links TRBV27 to TRBJ1-6; TRBD1 matches 9 bases. Germline-derived CDR1 and CDR2 are MNHEY and SMNVEV (reference sequence). This CDR3 spans 15 amino acids. Trimming at V came to 4 bases and at J to 8 bases, leaving 6 bases not matched to a gene. The CDR3 coding sequence is TGTGCCAGCAGTTCTATAACAGGGGGCCATTCACCCCTCCACTTT. Its translation: CASSSITGGHSPLHF.

This clonotype occurred many times. V and J are TRBV5-1 and TRBJ2-2; possibly TRBD2 for D (6 bases). Germline CDR1 reads SGHRS; CDR2 reads YFSETQ. Trimming removed 0 bases from V and 4 bases from J, with 13 bases in between. This CDR3 spans 16 amino acids. This CDR3 is CASSLVPLGSTGELFF. The CDR3 nucleotides are TGCGCCAGCAGCTTGGTGCCCCTCGGGAGCACCGGGGAGCTGTTTTTT.

The rearrangement joins TRBV18 to TRBJ2-7; tentative D call: TRBD2 (6 bases). This CDR3 comprises 13 residues. Germline CDR1 reads KGHSH; CDR2 reads LQKENI. V gave up 0 bases and J gave up 7 bases, with 10 bases separating them. Here the CDR3 DNA reads TGTGCCAGCTCACCACCGGGGGGTCGGGAGCAGTACTTC. It is translated as CASSPPGGREQYF.

This clonotype has just a few counts. The CDR3 DNA follows: TGTGCCATCGGAACCAGATCTAGCACAGATACGCAGTATTTT. Encoded protein: CAIGTRSSTDTQYF. This rearrangement joins TRBV10-3 to TRBJ2-3; unclear D gene. There are 14 residues in the CDR3. Trimming pared 8 bases from V and 0 bases from J, leaving 12 bases between. Germline CDR1 is ENHRY and CDR2 is SYGVKD.